These 10 T cell receptor beta chains were sequenced from one sample in a study of PD-L1 blockade in urothelial cancer (dated by TCRdb to the late 2010s). The library was generated by the immunoSEQ multiplex PCR assay. In TCRdb, the immuneACCESS table is reduced to in-frame sequences with V and J assigned. These tables do not hold every clone; where another copy was compared, an unresolved V gene accounts for under half, and the others remain unexplained. The sample data list 54,000 or so clones, and more than 75% of these were observed just once. The biggest ten clones account for approximately 1.3% of the sample. This sample's time point label indicates: pretreatment peripheral blood. The sequenced sample was PBMCs, obtained around atezolizumab (anti-PD-L1) treatment. The receptor set was obtained from a man in his forties or fifties with urothelial cancer.

V and J are TRBV5-8 and TRBJ2-2; 11 nucleotides match TRBD2. V shed 2 bases, J shed 3 bases, and the junction held 3 bases outside the gene matches. Per germline, CDR1 SGHTS and CDR2 YDEGEE. This CDR3 comprises 16 residues. The CDR3 nucleotides are TGTGCCAGCAGCTTAATAGCGGGGGGGCACACCGGGGAGCTGTTTTTT. Its translation: CASSLIAGGHTGELFF.

V and J are TRBV27 and TRBJ1-5; 8 bases align to TRBD1. Germline values: CDR1 MNHEY, CDR2 SMNVEV (reference sequence). The junction had 7 bases not matched to a gene; V was cut back by 10 bases and J by 2 bases. CDR3 length: 14 amino acids. Here the CDR3 reads CATQGAWGNQPQHF. The CDR3 nucleotides are TGTGCCACCCAGGGGGCATGGGGCAATCAGCCCCAGCATTTT.

CDR3 sequence reads: CASSMGRGTGGYTF. In DNA form, the CDR3 reads TGTGCCAGTAGTATGGGCAGGGGAACGGGTGGCTACACCTTC. The chain couples TRBV19 to TRBJ1-2, with a tentative D call TRBD1 (6 bases). The length of the CDR3 is 14 residues. V shed 3 bases and J shed 7 bases, with 15 bases lying between them. Per the germline V gene, CDR1 is LNHDA and CDR2 is SQIVND (reference sequence).

The gene calls are TRBV27 and TRBJ2-7, with D possibly matching TRBD1 (5 bases). Trimming pared 3 bases from V and 2 bases from J, leaving 14 bases between. CDR3 size: 15 residues. Germline lookup yields CDR1 MNHEY and CDR2 SMNVEV (reference sequence). The CDR3 spells CASSFIEGAPYEQYF. DNA for the CDR3: TGTGCCAGCAGTTTTATTGAAGGGGCCCCCTACGAGCAGTACTTC.

The sample holds a few counts of this clone. The gene calls are TRBV11-2 and TRBJ2-5, with TRBD1 as a possible D gene (6 bases). Trimming took off 2 bases at V and 5 bases at J, with 15 bases between the two ends. CDR1 is SGHAT and CDR2 is FQNNGV in the germline V gene. CDR3 length equals 15 residues. CDR3 amino acids: CASSLTRTVQETQYF. CDR3 coding DNA: TGTGCCAGCAGCTTAACCAGGACAGTACAGGAGACCCAGTACTTC.

V is TRBV30 and J is TRBJ1-5; unclear D gene. V was cut by 7 bases and J by 0 bases, with 13 bases left in between. The germline gives CDR1 GTSNPN, CDR2 SVGIG (reference sequence). This CDR3 is built from 14 residues. The chain's CDR3 is CALESSSSNQPQHF. CDR3 nucleotides: TGTGCCTTGGAGTCGTCCAGTAGCAATCAGCCCCAGCATTTT.

This clone was counted between two and nine times. Different DNA sequences within this sample yield the same CDR3. The chain combines TRBV7-2 with TRBJ2-7, with no clear D. This CDR3 has 14 residues. V dropped 0 bases and J dropped 2 bases, with 8 bases sitting between them. The germline CDR1 and CDR2 sequences are SGHTA and FQGNSA. CDR3 DNA: TGTGCCAGCAGCTTAGCAGCAGGTCCCTACGAGCAGTACTTC. Translation gives CASSLAAGPYEQYF.

The chain employs TRBV5-4 and TRBJ1-2; TRBD1 is a possible D gene (5 bases). V lost 3 bases, J lost 13 bases, and 16 bases lay in between. The CDR3 extends over 12 amino acids. Germline V gene lookup returns CDR1 SGHNT and CDR2 YYREEE (reference sequence). Here the CDR3 DNA reads TGTGCCAGCAGCTCGAGGGACTCTGTGGGCACCTTC. It yields the protein CASSSRDSVGTF.

The rearrangement joins TRBV7-2 to TRBJ1-5; TRBD1 matches 8 bases. J lost 4 bases, V lost 5 bases, and 4 bases had no gene match. The CDR3 runs to 14 residues. The germline V gene encodes CDR1 SGHTA and CDR2 FQGNSA. The CDR3, as DNA: TGTGCCAGCAGCCTCAGACAGGGGAATCAGCCCCAGCATTTT. It is translated as CASSLRQGNQPQHF.

The chain couples TRBV4-2 to TRBJ2-2, with TRBD2 matching 8 bases. Trimming at V came to 0 bases and at J to 7 bases, leaving 4 bases not matched to a gene. Germline V gives CDR1 LGHNA, CDR2 YNFKEQ. This CDR3 spans 15 amino acids. This chain's CDR3 is CASSQDGGDNGELFF. The DNA of the CDR3 is TGTGCCAGCAGCCAAGACGGGGGGGACAACGGGGAGCTGTTTTTT.